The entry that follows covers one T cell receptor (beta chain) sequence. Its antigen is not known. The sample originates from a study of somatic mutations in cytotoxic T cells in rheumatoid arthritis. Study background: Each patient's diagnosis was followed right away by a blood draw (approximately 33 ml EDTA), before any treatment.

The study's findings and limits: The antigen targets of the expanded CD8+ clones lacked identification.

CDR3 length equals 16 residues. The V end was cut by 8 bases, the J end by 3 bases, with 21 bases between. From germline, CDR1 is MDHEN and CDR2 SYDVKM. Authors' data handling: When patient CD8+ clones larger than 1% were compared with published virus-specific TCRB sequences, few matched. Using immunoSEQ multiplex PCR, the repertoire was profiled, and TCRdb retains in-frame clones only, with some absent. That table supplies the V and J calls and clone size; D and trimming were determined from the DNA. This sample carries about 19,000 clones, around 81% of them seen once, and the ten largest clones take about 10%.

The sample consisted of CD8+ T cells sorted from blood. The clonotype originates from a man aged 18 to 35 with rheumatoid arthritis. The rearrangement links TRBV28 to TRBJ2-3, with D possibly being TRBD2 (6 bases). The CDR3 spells CASLSGLALMTDTQYF. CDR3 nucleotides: TGTGCCAGCCTTTCCGGGCTAGCGCTCATGACAGATACGCAGTATTTT. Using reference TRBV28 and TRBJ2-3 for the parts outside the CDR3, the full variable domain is DVKVTQSSRYLVKRTGEKVFLECVQDMDHENMFWYRQDPGLGLRLIYFSYDVKMKEKGDIPEGYSVSREKKERFSLILESASTNQTSMYLCASLSGLALMTDTQYFGPGTRLTVL.